The source of this TCR beta chain is a study of graft-versus-host responses after intestinal transplantation (dated by TCRdb to the early 2020s). About the investigation overall: The transplants that recipients received were multivisceral, liver-intestinal, or isolated intestinal. Every recipient was given anti-thymocyte globulin induction, then maintenance tacrolimus and steroids for around three years. Bulk TCR-beta CDR3 sequencing was used to track graft-versus-host and host-versus-graft alloreactive T cell clones in the graft, circulation and bone marrow after intestinal transplantation. Alloreactive clones were identified by sequencing pre-transplant mixed lymphocyte reaction products and comparing them with unstimulated pre-transplant donor and recipient T cells. A cohort of 24 intestinal transplant recipients, including one retransplant, was enrolled, and 3 patients lacking pretransplant specimens were excluded. Donor T cell macrochimerism was defined as a peak of at least 4% donor T cells among recipient peripheral blood mononuclear cells. Rather than going through the commercial service, samples from a few later patients were sequenced in-house on an Illumina MiSeq and processed with MiXCR.

Unmatched junction bases come to 4, with V trimmed by 4 bases and J by 5 bases. The cysteine opens and the phenylalanine closes a CDR3 of 15 amino acids. Just the 45-base CDR3 DNA is kept, in frame starting at base 1. Sequences MGHRA (CDR1) and YSYEKL (CDR2) are obtained from the germline V gene. The paper's findings and limits, for the study overall: GvH clones were found in recipient bone marrow, and some of the GvH clones appeared earlier in ileal mucosa or blood, which is consistent with an intestinal mucosal origin. High GvH to HvG T cell clonal ratios were observed in the allografts of patients with donor T cell macrochimerism. Early after transplant, peak levels of circulating GvH clones were found to be associated with declines in HvG clones. The relatively low number and heterogeneity of intestinal transplant patients limited the conclusions.

This clone was recorded only once. Its antigen target is currently unknown. The record has no base qualities; no much larger clone is one base away. In light of the paper, this sample's time point label describes: cells obtained before transplantation from donor or recipient. CD3+CD4+ and CD3+CD8+ populations were FACS-sorted from unstimulated pre-transplant donor and recipient cells taken from spleen or lymph nodes. Receptor libraries were prepared by the immunoSEQ multiplex PCR assay. In most patients, genomic DNA was isolated using the Qiagen DNeasy Blood and Tissue Kit and sent frozen to Adaptive Biotechnologies for TCR sequencing. For most patients, high-throughput TCR-beta CDR3 sequencing of genomic DNA was performed by Adaptive Biotechnologies. Per the original workflow: Adaptive's ImmunoSEQ software supplied the TCR sequencing data for under 20 patients, while MiXCR and VDJtools were used to process a few other patients. To correct CD4 versus CD8 sorting errors, sequences present in both subsets at a frequency ratio below 5:1 were removed. CDR3 nucleotide sequences shared between donor and recipient were removed because the origin of such sequences could not be assigned. At least 2-fold expansion over unstimulated cells and a minimum CFSE-low frequency of 0.002% (template counts) or 0.001% (read counts) were required for clones to be classified as alloreactive. Clones were considered mappable if detected in sequenced pre-transplant spleen, lymph node, or MLR CFSE-low populations of the donor or recipient. Cumulative frequency of alloreactive clones was calculated as a percentage of all sequences weighted by copy number. Entries here come from immuneACCESS through TCRdb and include only in-frame sequences with V and J called. Some clones fail to appear in such tables; in the studies checked, an unresolved V gene covers under half of the shortfall, and the cause of the remainder is unknown. The DNA was the basis for D and trimming; V, J and clone size are from that table. For this sample the table gives under 150,000 clones, of which approximately 92% were detected only once. The ten largest clonotypes hold around 0.15% of the sample.

The chain links TRBV4-1 with TRBJ2-1; a stretch of 11 junction bases matches TRBD1. The clonotype comes from a human donor who received an intestinal transplant. Here the sequenced sample was unstimulated CD4+ T cells sorted from spleen or lymph node cells, taken before intestinal transplant. In nucleotide form, the sequence is TGCGCCAGCAGCCCCGGACAGGGGGCCGACAATGAGCAGTTCTTC. The resulting protein is CASSPGQGADNEQFF.